This TCR beta chain was identified in a study of blood T cell repertoires in COVID-19. Sequencing was performed with immunoSEQ multiplex PCR; in TCRdb, only in-frame clones are kept and a portion is missing. The sample carries 75,000 to 95,000 clones, 80% to 90% recorded once. With 5 bases clipped from V and 2 bases from J, the junction kept 17 bases outside the gene matches. Germline V gene data show CDR1 as KGHDR and CDR2 as SFDVKD. This CDR3 region has 19 residues. This clone was recorded a few times. Input material: peripheral blood. The rearrangement joins TRBV24-1 to TRBJ2-3; 8 positions match TRBD1. The sequence came from a man in his forties or fifties with active COVID-19. CDR3 bases: TGTGCCACCAGTGGCCGCTCAAACAGGGGGGAAGGATTCACAGATACGCAGTATTTT. Its translation: CATSGRSNRGEGFTDTQYF.